This T cell receptor (beta chain) was recovered during a study of T cell responses to AZD1222 COVID-19 vaccine. Regarding the study as a whole: Two AZD1222 doses significantly raised spike-specific TCR breadth and depth over controls. There were mostly white British donors and more females than males, and clonal diversity was possibly underestimated.

Concerning this clone: Its specificity is not known.

Clones were sequenced by immunoSEQ multiplex PCR, and TCRdb holds only the in-frame ones, with some missing. The top ten clones hold 3.5% to 4.5% of a sample with 100,000 to 150,000 clones, 88% of them seen once. This receptor was obtained from an adult in good health. The sample in question was peripheral blood, obtained on day 0 of AZD1222 vaccination.

CDR3 loop: CASSSRDSNGYTF. The CDR3 bases are TGTGCCAGCTCCAGCCGGGACAGCAATGGCTACACCTTC. This chain joins TRBV18 and TRBJ1-2, with 7 nucleotides matching TRBD1. CDR3 length equals 13 residues. V dropped 6 bases and J dropped 6; count of bases not matched to a gene: 7. Germline-derived CDR1 and CDR2 are KGHSH and LQKENI.